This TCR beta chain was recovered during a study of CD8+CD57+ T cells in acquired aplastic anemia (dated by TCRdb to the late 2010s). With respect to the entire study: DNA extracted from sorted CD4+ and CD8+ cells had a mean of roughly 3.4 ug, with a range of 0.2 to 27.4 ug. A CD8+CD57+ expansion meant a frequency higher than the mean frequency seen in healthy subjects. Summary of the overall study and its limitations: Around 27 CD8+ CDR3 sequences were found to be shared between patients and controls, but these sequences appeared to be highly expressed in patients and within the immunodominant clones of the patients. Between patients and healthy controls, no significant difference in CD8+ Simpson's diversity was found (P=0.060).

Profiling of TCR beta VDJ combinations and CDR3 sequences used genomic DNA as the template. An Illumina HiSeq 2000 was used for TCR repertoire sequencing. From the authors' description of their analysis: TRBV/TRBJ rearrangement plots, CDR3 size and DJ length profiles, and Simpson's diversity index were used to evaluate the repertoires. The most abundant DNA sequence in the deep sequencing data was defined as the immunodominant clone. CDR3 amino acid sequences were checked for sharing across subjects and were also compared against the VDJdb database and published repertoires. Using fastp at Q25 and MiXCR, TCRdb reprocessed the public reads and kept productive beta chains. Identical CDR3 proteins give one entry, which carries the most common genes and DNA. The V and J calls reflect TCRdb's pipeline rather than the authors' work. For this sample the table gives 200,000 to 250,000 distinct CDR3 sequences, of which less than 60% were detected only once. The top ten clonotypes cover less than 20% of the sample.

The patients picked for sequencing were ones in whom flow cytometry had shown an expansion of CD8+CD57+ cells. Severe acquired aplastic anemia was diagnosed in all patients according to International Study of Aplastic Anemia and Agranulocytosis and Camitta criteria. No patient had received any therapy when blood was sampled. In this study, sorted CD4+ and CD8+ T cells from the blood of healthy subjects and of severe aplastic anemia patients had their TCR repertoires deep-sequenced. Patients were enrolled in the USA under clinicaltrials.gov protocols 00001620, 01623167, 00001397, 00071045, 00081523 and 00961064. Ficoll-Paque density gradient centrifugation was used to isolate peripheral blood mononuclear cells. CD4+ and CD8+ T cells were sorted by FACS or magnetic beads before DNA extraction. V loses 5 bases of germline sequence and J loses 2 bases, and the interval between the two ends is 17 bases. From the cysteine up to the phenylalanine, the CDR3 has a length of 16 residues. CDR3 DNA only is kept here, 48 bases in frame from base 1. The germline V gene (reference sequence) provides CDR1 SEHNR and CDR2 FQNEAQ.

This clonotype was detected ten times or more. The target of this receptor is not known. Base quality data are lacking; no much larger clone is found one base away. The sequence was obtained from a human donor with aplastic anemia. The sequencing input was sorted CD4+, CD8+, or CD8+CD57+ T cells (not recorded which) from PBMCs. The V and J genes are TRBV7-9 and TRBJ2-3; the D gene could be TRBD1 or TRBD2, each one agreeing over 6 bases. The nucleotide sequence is TGTGCCAGCAGCCCCCGGGGGCCCACAAACACAGATACGCAGTATTTT. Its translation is CASSPRGPTNTDTQYF.